The clone carrying this T cell receptor beta chain occurred many times. Antigen unknown. The data stem from a study of CD8+CD57+ T cells in acquired aplastic anemia. Background on the study: Recorded DNA amounts for sorted CD4+ and CD8+ cells had an average of around 3.4 ug.

Whole-study findings and limits: Patients and controls had in common approximately 30 CD8+ CDR3 sequences.

The V and J ends lost 7 bases and 7 bases, in that order; junction bases with no gene match: 9. This CDR3 spans 14 amino acids. For CDR3 and TCR beta VDJ profiling, genomic DNA was the template used. TCRdb reanalysed the reads using MiXCR and keeps one entry per CDR3 protein. The sample holds about 71,000 distinct CDR3 sequences; 54% are singletons and the top ten take about 8.3%. Sequencing input: sorted CD4+, CD8+, or CD8+CD57+ T cells (not recorded which) from PBMCs. The TCR comes from a human donor in good health, serving as a control. The chain uses TRBV12-3 or TRBV12-4 and TRBJ2-1; TRBD1 matches at 8 bases. This CDR3 reads CASIPPNRGNEQFF. The CDR3 coding sequence is TGTGCCAGCATCCCGCCCAACAGGGGGAATGAGCAGTTCTTC.